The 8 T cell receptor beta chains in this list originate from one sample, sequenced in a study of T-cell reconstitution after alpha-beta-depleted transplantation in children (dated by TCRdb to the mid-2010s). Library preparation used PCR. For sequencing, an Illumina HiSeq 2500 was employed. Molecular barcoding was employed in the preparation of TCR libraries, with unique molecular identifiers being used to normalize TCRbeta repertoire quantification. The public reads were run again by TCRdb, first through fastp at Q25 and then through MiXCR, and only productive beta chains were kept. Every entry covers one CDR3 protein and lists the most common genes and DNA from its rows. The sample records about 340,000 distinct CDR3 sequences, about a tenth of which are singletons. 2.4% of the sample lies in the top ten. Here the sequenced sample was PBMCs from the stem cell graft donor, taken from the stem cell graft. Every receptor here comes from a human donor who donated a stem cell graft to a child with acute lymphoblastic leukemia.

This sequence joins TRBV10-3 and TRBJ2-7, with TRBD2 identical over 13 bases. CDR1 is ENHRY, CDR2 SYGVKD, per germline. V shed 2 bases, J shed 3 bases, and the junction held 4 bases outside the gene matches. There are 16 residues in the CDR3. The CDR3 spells CAISEVRTSGSYEQYF. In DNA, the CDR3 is TGTGCCATCAGTGAGGTGAGGACTAGCGGGAGCTACGAGCAGTACTTC.

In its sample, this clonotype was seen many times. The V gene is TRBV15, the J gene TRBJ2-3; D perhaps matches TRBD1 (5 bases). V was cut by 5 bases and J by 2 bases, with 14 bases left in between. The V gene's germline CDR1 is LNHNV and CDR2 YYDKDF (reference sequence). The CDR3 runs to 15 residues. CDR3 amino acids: CATSEGHQYTDTQYF. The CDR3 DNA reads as TGTGCCACCAGCGAAGGACACCAATACACAGATACGCAGTATTTT.

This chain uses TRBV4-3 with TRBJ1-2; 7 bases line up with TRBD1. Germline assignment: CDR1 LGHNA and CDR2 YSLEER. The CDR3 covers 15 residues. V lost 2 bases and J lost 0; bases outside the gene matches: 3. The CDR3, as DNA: TGCGCCAGCAGCCAAACAGGGACAGCTAACTATGGCTACACCTTC. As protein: CASSQTGTANYGYTF.

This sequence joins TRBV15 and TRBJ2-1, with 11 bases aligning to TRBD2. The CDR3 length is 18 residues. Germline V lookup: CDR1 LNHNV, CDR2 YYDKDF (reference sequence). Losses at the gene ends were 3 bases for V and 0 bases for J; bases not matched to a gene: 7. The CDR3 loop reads CATSRGLAEVSSYNEQFF. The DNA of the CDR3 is TGTGCCACCAGCAGGGGACTAGCGGAGGTGAGCTCCTACAATGAGCAGTTCTTC. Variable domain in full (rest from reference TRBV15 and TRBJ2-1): DAMVIQNPRYQVTQFGKPVTLSCSQTLNHNVMYWYQQKSSQAPKLLFHYYDKDFNNEADTPDNFQSRRPNTSFCFLDIRSPGLGDTAMYLCATSRGLAEVSSYNEQFFGPGTRLTVL.

The CDR3 here is CASSQGGVQQYF. The CDR3 nucleotides are TGTGCCAGCAGCCAAGGAGGAGTTCAGCAGTACTTC. This chain joins TRBV3-1 and TRBJ2-7; unclear D gene. V lost 1 base and J 8 bases, leaving 9 bases between the germline ends. Looked up from germline, CDR1 is LGHDT and CDR2 is YNNKEL (reference sequence). The CDR3 contains 12 residues.

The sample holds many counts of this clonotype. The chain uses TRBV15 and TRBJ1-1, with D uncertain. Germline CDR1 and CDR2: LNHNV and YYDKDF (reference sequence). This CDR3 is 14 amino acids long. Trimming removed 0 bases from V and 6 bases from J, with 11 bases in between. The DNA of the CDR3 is TGTGCCACCAGCAGAGATCGTAGGGCCTCTGAAGCTTTCTTT. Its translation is CATSRDRRASEAFF.

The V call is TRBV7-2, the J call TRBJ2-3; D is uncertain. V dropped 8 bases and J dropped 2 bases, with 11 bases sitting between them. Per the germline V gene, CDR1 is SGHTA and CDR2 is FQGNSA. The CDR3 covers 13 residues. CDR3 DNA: TGTGCCAGCGCCAAGCAGATCACAGATACGCAGTATTTT. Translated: CASAKQITDTQYF.

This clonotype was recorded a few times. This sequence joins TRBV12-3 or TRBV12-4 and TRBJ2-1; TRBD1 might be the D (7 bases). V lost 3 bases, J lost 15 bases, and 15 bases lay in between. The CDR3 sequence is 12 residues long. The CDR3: CASSFLQGGVFF. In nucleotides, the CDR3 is TGTGCCAGCAGTTTTCTCCAGGGGGGTGTGTTCTTC.